The T cell receptor (beta chain) under discussion was sequenced for a study of blood T cell repertoires in COVID-19. Study-level background: From T cells, B-cell-depleted T cells, or PBMCs came the material, which was cDNA or gDNA.

Sequencing was performed with immunoSEQ multiplex PCR; in TCRdb, only in-frame clones are kept and a portion is missing. The sample carries about 160,000 clones, roughly nine tenths recorded once. V lost 3 bases, J lost 4 bases, and 7 bases stayed unmatched. Germline assignment: CDR1 SGHKS and CDR2 YYEKEE (reference sequence). CDR3 length equals 15 residues. The chain combines TRBV5-5 with TRBJ2-7; 10 positions agree with TRBD1. The TCR sequence derives from a woman between 70 and 85 years old with acute or convalescent COVID-19. The sequenced sample was peripheral blood. CDR3 in amino acids: CASSYGRDRGYEQYF. The CDR3 nucleotides are TGTGCCAGCAGCTATGGGAGGGACAGGGGATACGAGCAGTACTTC.